Following are 20 T cell receptor beta chains from one sample sequenced in a study of cytomegalovirus exposure and HLA in healthy donors. The study ran its PCR with 60 Vbeta and 13 Jbeta primers. Measured with immunoSEQ multiplex PCR; TCRdb has only the in-frame clones, and not every one. The data contain under 40,000 clones, roughly four fifths of them singletons. The sequenced sample was PBMCs. These receptors originate from a woman aged 40 to 49 in good health and CMV-seronegative.

The rearrangement joins TRBV10-3 to TRBJ1-5; D not certain. CDR1 is ENHRY and CDR2 is SYGVKD in the germline V gene. V lost 6 bases and J 2 bases, leaving 14 bases between the germline ends. The CDR3 contains 15 residues. In DNA, the CDR3 is TGTGCCATCAGCTCCTCAGAGGTGGGCAATCAGCCCCAGCATTTT. Protein sequence: CAISSSEVGNQPQHF.

V gene TRBV7-8 combines with J gene TRBJ1-5; D is uncertain. Trimming cost V 5 bases and J 3 bases, with 14 bases left between them. Germline loops: CDR1 SGHVS, CDR2 FQNEAQ. The CDR3 has 15 amino acids. CDR3 residues: CASSLREHPNQPQHF. The CDR3 DNA is TGTGCCAGCAGCCTACGGGAGCACCCCAATCAGCCCCAGCATTTT.

The V gene is TRBV6-5, the J gene TRBJ2-5; TRBD2 agrees at 9 bases. V lost 2 bases, J lost 4 bases, and 5 bases stayed unmatched. The CDR3 is made up of 15 amino acids. CDR1 is MNHEY, CDR2 SVGAGI, per germline. DNA of the CDR3: TGTGCCAGCAGTTACAGCGGGGGGCCGGCAGAGACCCAGTACTTC. Encoded protein: CASSYSGGPAETQYF.

CDR3 loop: CASGSPAGLSYNEQFF. As DNA, the CDR3 is TGTGCTAGTGGTTCACCAGCGGGACTCTCCTACAATGAGCAGTTCTTC. This chain links TRBV12-5 with TRBJ2-1; 7 bases line up with TRBD2. Germline loops: CDR1 LGHNT, CDR2 FRNRAP. With V trimmed by 4 bases and J by 0 bases, 6 bases remained unmatched. This CDR3 has 16 amino acids.

V usage is TRBV20-1 and J usage is TRBJ2-3; D call uncertain. Germline V CDR1 and CDR2: DFQATT, SNEGSKA (reference sequence). This CDR3 comprises 11 residues. V lost 3 bases and J 6 bases, leaving 7 bases between the germline ends. The CDR3 sequence is CSASPRDTQYF. The CDR3 nucleotides read TGCAGTGCTAGCCCTAGGGATACGCAGTATTTT.

V and J are TRBV2 and TRBJ1-2; D may be TRBD1 (5 bases). The germline CDR1 and CDR2 sequences are SNHLY and FYNNEI. V was shortened by 4 bases and J by 2 bases, with 17 bases between the two germline ends. The CDR3 consists of 16 residues. CDR3 sequence reads: CASSVALLHRNYGYTF. The CDR3 DNA reads as TGTGCCAGCAGTGTAGCGCTTCTGCACAGGAACTATGGCTACACCTTC.

The chain is built from TRBV7-8 and TRBJ1-2; 7 bases line up with TRBD1. The V and J ends lost 5 bases and 3 bases, in that order; junction bases with no gene match: 9. Germline assignment: CDR1 SGHVS and CDR2 FQNEAQ. The CDR3 runs to 15 residues. CDR3 sequence: CASSPRQGLDYGYTF. In DNA, the CDR3 is TGTGCCAGCAGCCCCCGACAGGGACTCGACTATGGCTACACCTTC. The full variable domain, its missing parts supplied by reference TRBV7-8 and TRBJ1-2, is GAGVSQSPRYKVAKRGQDVALRCDPISGHVSLFWYQQALGQGPEFLTYFQNEAQLDKSGLPSDRFFAERPEGSVSTLKIQRTQQEDSAVYLCASSPRQGLDYGYTFGSGTRLTVV.

Written as DNA, the CDR3 is TGTGCCAGCAGCCCCAGATCGAATTCTGGAAACACCATATATTTT. This translates into CASSPRSNSGNTIYF. J is TRBJ1-3 and V is TRBV13; D is undetermined. Germline CDR1 is PRHDT and CDR2 is FYEKMQ (reference sequence). Trimming took off 5 bases at V and 1 base at J, with 12 bases between the two ends. The CDR3 totals 15 residues.

J is TRBJ2-2 and V is TRBV27; the D gene is possibly TRBD2 (6 bases). Germline V gives CDR1 MNHEY, CDR2 SMNVEV (reference sequence). The CDR3 consists of 15 residues. Trimming removed 2 bases from V and 5 bases from J, with 12 bases in between. CDR3 sequence (DNA): TGTGCCAGCAGTTTAGTGGCGGGGCCTACCGGGGAGCTGTTTTTT. This sequence encodes CASSLVAGPTGELFF.

The chain couples TRBV7-8 to TRBJ2-3, with 8 positions matching TRBD1. The V and J ends lost 4 bases and 0 bases, in that order; junction bases with no gene match: 3. The germline CDR1 and CDR2 sequences are SGHVS and FQNEAQ. The length of the CDR3 is 15 residues. In DNA form, the CDR3 reads TGTGCCAGCAGCTCGACAGGGGCAAGCACAGATACGCAGTATTTT. Translated, it gives CASSSTGASTDTQYF.

The CDR3 nucleotides are TGCAGTGCTAGCCAGGTTGCTGGTGCTTTCTTT. It is translated as CSASQVAGAFF. This rearrangement joins TRBV20-1 to TRBJ1-1, with D unclear. This CDR3 is 11 amino acids long. Trimming pared 3 bases from V and 11 bases from J, leaving 13 bases between. From germline, CDR1 is DFQATT and CDR2 SNEGSKA (reference sequence).

V gene TRBV11-1 combines with J gene TRBJ1-5; D gene uncertain. V was pared by 6 bases and J by 4 bases, with 10 bases between. Germline V gene lookup returns CDR1 SGHAT and CDR2 FQDESV (reference sequence). The length of the CDR3 is 13 residues. The CDR3 DNA reads TGTGCCAGCAGTTCGACAATGAATCAGCCCCAGCATTTT. Translated, it gives CASSSTMNQPQHF.

This chain joins TRBV4-2 and TRBJ2-4, with 7 bases identical to TRBD1. CDR1 LGHNA and CDR2 YNFKEQ come from the germline V gene. V lost 0 bases, J lost 3 bases, and 5 bases stayed unmatched. This CDR3 has 16 amino acids. The CDR3 sequence is CASSQEARQGKNIQYF. CDR3 nucleotide sequence: TGTGCCAGCAGCCAAGAGGCGAGACAGGGCAAAAACATTCAGTACTTC.

The chain couples TRBV18 to TRBJ2-7, with 12 bases fitting TRBD2. Germline values: CDR1 KGHSH, CDR2 LQKENI. J gave up 4 bases and V 4 bases, and 2 bases lay outside the gene matches. The CDR3 is made up of 14 amino acids. CDR3 sequence (DNA): TGTGCCAGCTCACTCCTAGCGGGGGGGTACGAGCAGTACGTC. Its protein product is CASSLLAGGYEQYV.

The rearrangement joins TRBV6-1 to TRBJ2-1, with TRBD2 identical over 7 bases. V lost 8 bases and J lost 12; bases outside the gene matches: 10. CDR1 is MNHNS and CDR2 is SASEGT in the germline V gene. CDR3 length equals 12 residues. The DNA for the CDR3 is TGTGCCAGCCATCCCGGGCTAGCGGCGCAGTTCTTC. Amino acids: CASHPGLAAQFF.

The chain recombines TRBV29-1 with TRBJ2-4, with 9 bases fitting TRBD1. Germline CDR1 reads SQVTM; CDR2 reads ANQGSEA. Germline trimming cut 6 bases from V and 3 bases from J; bases unmatched to any gene: 6. The length of the CDR3 is 14 residues. CDR3: CSVGQGLGKNIQYF. CDR3 DNA sequence: TGCAGCGTCGGACAGGGGCTGGGCAAAAACATTCAGTACTTC.

This clone was recorded only once. The chain links TRBV2 to TRBJ1-1; D not certain. CDR1 is SNHLY and CDR2 is FYNNEI in the germline V gene. The CDR3 runs 12 residues. Between the trimmed V and J ends, which lost 6 bases and 5 bases, there was a span of 10 bases. This CDR3 reads CASREEGTEAFF. The DNA of the CDR3 is TGTGCCAGCAGGGAGGAGGGTACTGAAGCTTTCTTT.

This clone was observed a few times. V usage is TRBV28 and J usage is TRBJ1-1; D is undetermined. V dropped 6 bases and J dropped 2 bases, with 10 bases sitting between them. This CDR3 contains 13 residues. Germline lookup yields CDR1 MDHEN and CDR2 SYDVKM. This chain's CDR3 is CASSLGSNTEAFF. The CDR3 nucleotides are TGTGCCAGCAGCCTAGGTTCCAACACTGAAGCTTTCTTT.

This chain connects TRBV5-4 to TRBJ2-5; 9 bases map to TRBD2. V was clipped by 4 bases and J by 3 bases; unmatched bases: 7. Germline CDR1 reads SGHNT; CDR2 reads YYREEE (reference sequence). The CDR3 has 15 residues. CDR3 DNA: TGTGCCAGCAGCCGAACTAGCGGGCGGGAAGAGACCCAGTACTTC. It yields the protein CASSRTSGREETQYF.

J is TRBJ2-7 and V is TRBV7-2; a weak D match, TRBD2 (6 bases). The CDR3 has 17 amino acids. V was shortened by 3 bases and J by 2 bases, with 20 bases between the two germline ends. Germline assignment: CDR1 SGHTA and CDR2 FQGNSA. In DNA, the CDR3 is TGTGCCAGCAGCTTTAGGTTCGTCGGGGGAACAACCTACGAGCAGTACTTC. Translating it yields CASSFRFVGGTTYEQYF. Full variable domain (missing parts from reference TRBV7-2 and TRBJ2-7): GAGVSQSPSNKVTEKGKDVELRCDPISGHTALYWYRQSLGQGLEFLIYFQGNSAPDKSGLPSDRFSAERTGGSVSTLTIQRTQQEDSAVYLCASSFRFVGGTTYEQYFGPGTRLTVT.